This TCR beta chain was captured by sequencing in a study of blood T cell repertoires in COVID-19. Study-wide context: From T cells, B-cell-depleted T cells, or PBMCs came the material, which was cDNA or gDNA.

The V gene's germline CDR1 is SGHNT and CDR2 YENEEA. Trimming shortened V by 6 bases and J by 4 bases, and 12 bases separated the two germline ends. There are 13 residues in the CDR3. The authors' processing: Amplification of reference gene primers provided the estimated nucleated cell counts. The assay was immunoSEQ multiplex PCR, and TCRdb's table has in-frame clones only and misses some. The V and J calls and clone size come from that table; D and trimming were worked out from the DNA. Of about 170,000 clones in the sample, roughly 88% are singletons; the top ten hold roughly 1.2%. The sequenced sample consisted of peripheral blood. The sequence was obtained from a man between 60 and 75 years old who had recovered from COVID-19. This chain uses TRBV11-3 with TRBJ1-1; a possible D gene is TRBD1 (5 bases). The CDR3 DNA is TGTGCCAGCAGTAGGGGAACGTCCACTGAAGCTTTCTTT. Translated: CASSRGTSTEAFF.